This TCR beta chain is drawn from a study of T cells in tuberculosis. Germline CDR1 and CDR2: SGHVS and FNYEAQ. The V and J ends lost 2 bases and 2 bases respectively, with 12 bases between them. The CDR3 spans 15 residues. Libraries were prepared by immunoSEQ multiplex PCR; TCRdb keeps only in-frame clonotypes and omits some of them. The sample holds about 29,000 clones, more than 85% seen once. The sample consisted of PBMCs. This TCR came from a donor aged 10 to 29 with latent tuberculosis or without tuberculosis infection. The chain is built from TRBV7-6 and TRBJ2-5, with D possibly being TRBD2 (6 bases). CDR3 loop: CASSLFVSGQETQYF. The CDR3 nucleotides read TGTGCCAGCAGCTTATTCGTTAGCGGTCAAGAGACCCAGTACTTC. The full variable domain, with the rest looked up from reference TRBV7-6 and TRBJ2-5, is GAGVSQSPRYKVTKRGQDVALRCDPISGHVSLYWYRQALGQGPEFLTYFNYEAQQDKSGLPNDRFSAERPEGSISTLTIQRTEQRDSAMYRCASSLFVSGQETQYFGPGTRLLVL.